These 3 T cell receptor beta chains were all obtained from the same sample, sequenced in a study of CD8 T cell repertoires and HIV-1 epitope variants. These receptors lack a known antigen. Profiling relied on immunoSEQ multiplex PCR, and the TCRdb table lists in-frame clones only, not all of them. The sample has roughly 6,000 clones; under 65% are singletons. The specimen sequenced was cultured CD8+ T cells derived from PBMCs. The receptor source for this set is a male donor with HIV.

The rearrangement joins TRBV19 to TRBJ2-5; 10 nucleotides align to TRBD1. With V trimmed by 6 bases and J by 5 bases, 6 bases remained unmatched. CDR1 and CDR2 from the germline V gene are LNHDA and SQIVND (reference sequence). The CDR3 runs 14 residues. The CDR3 loop is CASSGTGATETQYF. For the CDR3, the DNA is TGTGCCAGTAGCGGGACAGGGGCGACGGAGACCCAGTACTTC.

The V call is TRBV9, the J call TRBJ1-3, with D unresolved. Trimming took off 5 bases at V and 0 bases at J, with 6 bases between the two ends. Germline CDR1 SGDLS, CDR2 YYNGEE. The CDR3 length is 13 residues. CDR3 sequence reads: CASSDFSGNTIYF. DNA for the CDR3: TGTGCCAGCAGTGACTTCTCTGGAAACACCATATATTTT.

This clone occurred a few times. V gene TRBV19 combines with J gene TRBJ2-7; a possible D gene is TRBD1 (6 bases). The CDR3 is 15 residues long. The V gene's germline CDR1 is LNHDA and CDR2 SQIVND (reference sequence). Deletions cut 0 bases from V and 7 bases from J, with 16 bases between. CDR3 sequence reads: CASSIENRDNQEQYF. DNA for the CDR3: TGTGCCAGTAGTATAGAGAACCGGGACAACCAGGAGCAGTACTTC.